Here is one T cell receptor (beta chain) with its context. Its antigen remains unidentified. This entry belongs to a study of vaccination effects on CD4 cells after COVID-19. Study conclusions and caveats: Limitations: small convalescent group and missing early post-infection timepoints. Cross-reactivity with common cold coronaviruses was shown by only 1 of 255 vaccine-induced clones in healthy vaccinees. Marked clonal contraction of both clone types appeared late after vaccination.

The CDR3 totals 13 residues. V gave up 4 bases and J gave up 7 bases, with 13 bases separating them. The germline CDR1 and CDR2 sequences are LNHNV and YYDKDF (reference sequence). Sequencing was performed with immunoSEQ multiplex PCR; in TCRdb, only in-frame clones are kept and a portion is missing. The sample holds tens of thousands of clones; about three quarters are singletons and the top ten take about 5.3%. CD4+ T cells specific for antigen were expanded with viral peptide pools by the ViraFEST assay before sequencing. When around ten days of culture had elapsed, CD4+ T cells were isolated. None of these healthy vaccinees had been infected with SARS-CoV-2 before vaccination. Cultures got half-medium changes with IL-2 on days 3 and 7.

The sequenced sample was CD4+ T cells from PBMCs cultured with SARS-CoV-2 spike peptides, obtained before COVID-19 vaccination. The sequence was obtained from a human donor who received a COVID-19 vaccine. This chain joins TRBV15 and TRBJ2-5, with a possible D match to TRBD1 (6 bases). The CDR3 is CATSIDRSRTQYF. The DNA for the CDR3 is TGTGCCACCAGCATCGACAGGTCGAGGACCCAGTACTTC.